The 20 T cell receptor beta chains below come from one sample, sequenced in a study of beta chain features in type 1 diabetes. TCRB transcripts that were expressed got sequenced, as all of the isolated RNA had been reverse transcribed. Clones were sequenced by immunoSEQ multiplex PCR, and TCRdb holds only the in-frame ones, with some missing. The sample holds hundreds of thousands of clones, approximately 30% seen once. The sample comprised naive CD4+ T cells from blood. The receptors come from a man between 18 and 35 years old in good health.

This sequence joins TRBV14 and TRBJ2-7; 10 nucleotides align to TRBD2. The CDR3 contains 14 residues. V dropped 4 bases and J dropped 7; count of bases not matched to a gene: 7. Per germline, CDR1 SGHDN and CDR2 FVKESK. The CDR3, as DNA: TGTGCCAGCAGCCCCGGGACTAGCGAGAGTGAGCAGTACTTC. This gives the protein CASSPGTSESEQYF.

The chain links TRBV18 to TRBJ2-3; D is undetermined. Germline V CDR1 and CDR2: KGHSH, LQKENI. Trimming stripped 5 bases from V and 1 base from J, with 10 bases between. The CDR3 is 14 amino acids. The DNA of the CDR3 is TGTGCCAGCTCATCGGCCAGCGGCACAGATACGCAGTATTTT. Its translation is CASSSASGTDTQYF.

This clone was picked up one time. This chain joins TRBV4-1 and TRBJ2-3; 11 nucleotides line up with TRBD2. J gave up 0 bases and V 0 bases, and 8 bases lay outside the gene matches. Germline CDR1 reads MGHRA; CDR2 reads YSYEKL. This CDR3 contains 19 residues. The CDR3 here is CASSQERGTSGRSTDTQYF. CDR3 sequence (DNA): TGCGCCAGCAGCCAAGAGCGGGGCACTAGCGGGAGAAGCACAGATACGCAGTATTTT.

This clone was picked up a small number of times. Additional DNA sequences in this sample encode the identical CDR3. V and J are TRBV29-1 and TRBJ2-3; 10 nucleotides line up with TRBD2. This CDR3 comprises 14 residues. Germline CDR1 reads SQVTM; CDR2 reads ANQGSEA. With V trimmed by 6 bases and J by 5 bases, 8 bases remained unmatched. DNA of the CDR3: TGCAGCGTGCTGAAAGGGACTAGCGTAGATACGCAGTATTTT. Amino acids: CSVLKGTSVDTQYF.

The chain employs TRBV5-1 and TRBJ1-2; weak D call: TRBD1 (5 bases). V gave up 4 bases and J gave up 4 bases, with 14 bases separating them. Germline assignment: CDR1 SGHRS and CDR2 YFSETQ. The CDR3 spans 14 residues. The DNA of the CDR3 is TGCGCCAGCAGCGAGGGACTGCAGTCCTATGGCTACACCTTC. Translation gives CASSEGLQSYGYTF.

This clone has a handful of counts. The chain combines TRBV5-6 with TRBJ1-4; D is unclear. Trimming shortened V by 0 bases and J by 8 bases, and 11 bases separated the two germline ends. This CDR3 region has 14 residues. Germline-derived CDR1 and CDR2 are SGHDT and YYEEEE. The chain's CDR3 is CASSLASYGEKLFF. CDR3 DNA: TGTGCCAGCAGCTTGGCGAGCTACGGGGAAAAACTGTTTTTT.

This clone turned up a few times. The chain couples TRBV7-9 to TRBJ2-2; D perhaps matches TRBD1 (6 bases). V was pared by 5 bases and J by 5 bases, with 18 bases between. The germline V gene encodes CDR1 SEHNR and CDR2 FQNEAQ (reference sequence). The CDR3 length is 16 residues. The CDR3 spells CASSPETGRRTGELFF. CDR3 nucleotides: TGTGCCAGCAGCCCAGAGACAGGCAGACGGACCGGGGAGCTGTTTTTT.

This clone was observed a handful of times. The chain carries TRBV5-1 and TRBJ2-3, with 9 bases lining up with TRBD2. This CDR3 region has 16 residues. V gave up 5 bases and J gave up 2 bases; unmatched junction bases: 9. CDR1 SGHRS and CDR2 YFSETQ come from the germline V gene. CDR3 loop: CASRPAGGLATDTQYF. CDR3 coding DNA: TGCGCCAGCAGACCCGCGGGGGGGCTGGCCACAGATACGCAGTATTTT.

This clone was found a few times. The DNA for the CDR3 is TGTGCCAGCAGTGCAACGGTCGGGGCCAACGTCCTGACTTTC. It translates to CASSATVGANVLTF. V is TRBV6-4 and J is TRBJ2-6; the D is unclear. This CDR3 spans 14 amino acids. CDR1 is MRHNA and CDR2 is SNTAGT in the germline V gene. V was pared by 4 bases and J by 4 bases, with 8 bases between.

V is TRBV25-1 and J is TRBJ2-7; D gene ambiguous. Germline V lookup: CDR1 MGHDK, CDR2 SYGVNS. The CDR3 has 12 amino acids. V dropped 1 base and J dropped 7 bases, with 8 bases sitting between them. CDR3 residues: CASSESSEEQYF. The CDR3 DNA sequence: TGTGCCAGCAGTGAATCAAGCGAAGAGCAGTACTTC.

The CDR3 bases are TGCGCCAGCAGAAATACAGGACAGGGAACCTACGAGCAGTACTTC. Translated, it gives CASRNTGQGTYEQYF. This chain connects TRBV10-1 to TRBJ2-7, with 8 bases identical to TRBD1. The ends lost 6 bases at V and 2 bases at J; junction bases unmatched: 9. In germline, CDR1 is WNHNN, CDR2 SYGVQD (reference sequence). The CDR3 contains 15 residues.

This rearrangement joins TRBV9 to TRBJ2-3; TRBD2 aligns across 7 bases. J gave up 8 bases and V 4 bases, and 10 bases lay outside the gene matches. The CDR3 covers 14 residues. Germline-derived CDR1 and CDR2 are SGDLS and YYNGEE. CDR3 residues: CASSPGDYPGTQYF. The CDR3 DNA reads TGTGCCAGCAGCCCTGGGGACTATCCAGGTACGCAGTATTTT.

The rearrangement links TRBV4-2 to TRBJ2-5; D unresolved. The germline V gene encodes CDR1 LGHNA and CDR2 YNFKEQ. V gave up 0 bases and J gave up 5 bases, with 7 bases separating them. CDR3 length: 13 amino acids. In DNA, the CDR3 is TGTGCCAGCAGCCAAGAATGGGATGAGACCCAGTACTTC. Translating it yields CASSQEWDETQYF.

The sample holds one count of this clone. This chain connects TRBV4-2 to TRBJ2-1; TRBD2 matches 7 bases. V lost 0 bases, J lost 3 bases, and 14 bases stayed unmatched. The CDR3 is 19 residues long. Germline assignment: CDR1 LGHNA and CDR2 YNFKEQ. The CDR3 coding sequence is TGTGCCAGCAGCCAAGAATCTTCCAGCGGGAACATTTACTACAATGAGCAGTTCTTC. As protein: CASSQESSSGNIYYNEQFF.

This clone has just a few counts. V gene TRBV29-1 combines with J gene TRBJ2-7; no clear D gene. V was trimmed by 3 bases and J by 7 bases, leaving 13 bases between them. The CDR3 loop spans 12 amino acids. The germline V gene encodes CDR1 SQVTM and CDR2 ANQGSEA. This CDR3 reads CSVDKDQREQYF. As DNA, the CDR3 is TGCAGCGTTGACAAGGACCAGAGGGAGCAGTACTTC.

This clone came up a few times. This chain joins TRBV9 and TRBJ2-1, with D tentatively TRBD1 or TRBD2 (6 bases each). Germline CDR1 reads SGDLS; CDR2 reads YYNGEE. Trimming removed 4 bases from V and 7 bases from J, with 21 bases in between. There are 16 residues in the CDR3. The CDR3, as DNA: TGTGCCAGCAGCCCGCAAGTGGGGGGCGGGTATAATGAGCAGTTCTTC. This gives the protein CASSPQVGGGYNEQFF.

This chain connects TRBV15 to TRBJ2-3; D not resolved. Germline V lookup: CDR1 LNHNV, CDR2 YYDKDF (reference sequence). Trimming pared 0 bases from V and 1 base from J, leaving 5 bases between. There are 14 residues in the CDR3. CDR3 sequence reads: CATSRDIGTDTQYF. CDR3 DNA: TGTGCCACCAGCAGAGATATCGGCACAGATACGCAGTATTTT.

The chain has TRBV29-1 and TRBJ1-2; D possibly corresponds to TRBD1 (6 bases). CDR3 length equals 13 residues. Trimming took off 5 bases at V and 0 bases at J, with 10 bases between the two ends. CDR1 is SQVTM and CDR2 is ANQGSEA in the germline V gene. Written as DNA, the CDR3 is TGCAGCGTTACAGGGCTTTCTAACTATGGCTACACCTTC. This gives the protein CSVTGLSNYGYTF.

Of note for this clone: The same CDR3 also results from other DNA sequences found in this sample. J is TRBJ1-5 and V is TRBV30, with D hard to call. The V gene's germline CDR1 is GTSNPN and CDR2 SVGIG (reference sequence). CDR3 length: 12 residues. The V end was cut by 1 base, the J end by 4 bases, with 5 bases between. The CDR3: CAWSDGNQPQHF. The CDR3 coding sequence is TGTGCCTGGAGTGACGGGAATCAGCCCCAGCATTTT.

The chain has TRBV30 and TRBJ2-5; weak D call: TRBD1 (6 bases). V gave up 3 bases and J gave up 0 bases, with 14 bases separating them. The CDR3 totals 15 residues. Germline-derived CDR1 and CDR2 are GTSNPN and SVGIG (reference sequence). This CDR3 is CAWRAGTTYQETQYF. CDR3 sequence (DNA): TGTGCCTGGAGAGCCGGGACAACCTACCAAGAGACCCAGTACTTC.